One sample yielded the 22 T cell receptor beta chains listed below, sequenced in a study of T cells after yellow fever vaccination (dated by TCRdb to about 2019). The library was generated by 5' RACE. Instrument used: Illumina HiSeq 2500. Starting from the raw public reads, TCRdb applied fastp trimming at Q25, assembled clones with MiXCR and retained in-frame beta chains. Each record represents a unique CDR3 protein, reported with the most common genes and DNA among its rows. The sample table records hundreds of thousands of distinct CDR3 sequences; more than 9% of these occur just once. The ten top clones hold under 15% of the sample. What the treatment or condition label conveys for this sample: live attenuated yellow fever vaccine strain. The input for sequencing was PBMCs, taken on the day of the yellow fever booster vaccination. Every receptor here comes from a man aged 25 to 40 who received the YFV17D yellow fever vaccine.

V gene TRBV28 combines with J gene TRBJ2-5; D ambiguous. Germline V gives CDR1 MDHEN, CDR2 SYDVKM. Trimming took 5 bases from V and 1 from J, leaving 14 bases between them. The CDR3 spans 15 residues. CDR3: CASSLPTGTQETQYF. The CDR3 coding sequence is TGTGCCAGCAGTCTTCCTACCGGTACCCAAGAGACCCAGTACTTC.

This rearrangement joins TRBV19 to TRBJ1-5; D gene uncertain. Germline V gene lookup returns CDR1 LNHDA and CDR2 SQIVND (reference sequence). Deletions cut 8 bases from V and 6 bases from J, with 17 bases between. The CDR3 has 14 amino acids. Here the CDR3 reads CASGRANIVQPQHF. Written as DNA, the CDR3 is TGTGCCAGTGGCCGGGCGAATATAGTTCAGCCCCAGCATTTT.

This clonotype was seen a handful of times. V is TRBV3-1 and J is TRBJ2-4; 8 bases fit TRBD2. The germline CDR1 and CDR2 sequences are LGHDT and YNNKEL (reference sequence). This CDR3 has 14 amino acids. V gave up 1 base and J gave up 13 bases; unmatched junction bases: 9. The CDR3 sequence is CASSQGRTSRTQYF. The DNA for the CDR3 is TGTGCCAGCAGCCAAGGAAGGACTAGCCGGACACAGTACTTC.

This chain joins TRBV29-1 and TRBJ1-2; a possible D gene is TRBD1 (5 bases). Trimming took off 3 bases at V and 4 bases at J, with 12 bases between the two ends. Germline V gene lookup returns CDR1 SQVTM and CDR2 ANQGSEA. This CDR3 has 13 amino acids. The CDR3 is CSVDGTDTYGYTF. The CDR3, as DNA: TGCAGCGTTGACGGGACCGATACCTATGGCTACACCTTC.

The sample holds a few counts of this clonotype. In DNA, the CDR3 is TGTGCCAGCAGCTTAAATACGGTCAATGAGCAGTTCTTC. This translates into CASSLNTVNEQFF. The genes are TRBV7-2 and TRBJ2-1; D remains ambiguous. Trimming left V 2 bases short and J 6 bases short, with 8 bases between. The CDR3 spans 13 residues. CDR1 is SGHTA, CDR2 FQGNSA, per germline.

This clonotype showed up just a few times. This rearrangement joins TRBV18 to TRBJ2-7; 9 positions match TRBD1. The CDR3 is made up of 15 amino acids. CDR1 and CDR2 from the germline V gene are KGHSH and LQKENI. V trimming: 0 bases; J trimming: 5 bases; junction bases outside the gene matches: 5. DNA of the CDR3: TGTGCCAGCTCACCACCCAACAGGGGGCTCAACGAGCAGTACTTC. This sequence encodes CASSPPNRGLNEQYF.

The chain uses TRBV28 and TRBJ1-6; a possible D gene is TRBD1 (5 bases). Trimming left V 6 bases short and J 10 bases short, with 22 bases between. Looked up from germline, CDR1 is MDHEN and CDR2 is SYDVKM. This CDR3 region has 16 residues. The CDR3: CASSSNRDPSGSPLHF. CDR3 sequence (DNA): TGTGCCAGCAGCTCAAACCGGGACCCATCAGGATCACCCCTCCACTTT. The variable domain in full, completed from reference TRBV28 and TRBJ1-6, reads DVKVTQSSRYLVKRTGEKVFLECVQDMDHENMFWYRQDPGLGLRLIYFSYDVKMKEKGDIPEGYSVSREKKERFSLILESASTNQTSMYLCASSSNRDPSGSPLHFGNGTRLTVT.

CDR3 region: CSAIGTGAEQYF. The CDR3, as DNA: TGCAGCGCCATCGGGACAGGGGCCGAGCAGTACTTC. The chain couples TRBV29-1 to TRBJ2-7, with 10 bases lining up with TRBD1. The V gene end was trimmed by 7 bases and the J gene end by 6 bases; junction bases not matched to a gene: 6. Germline V gene data show CDR1 as SQVTM and CDR2 as ANQGSEA. The CDR3 has 12 residues.

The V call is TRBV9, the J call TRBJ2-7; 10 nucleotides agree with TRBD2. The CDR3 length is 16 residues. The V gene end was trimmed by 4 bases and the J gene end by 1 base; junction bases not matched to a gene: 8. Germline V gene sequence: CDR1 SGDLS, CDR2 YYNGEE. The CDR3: CASSISSGSDSYEQYF. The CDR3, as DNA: TGTGCCAGCAGCATTTCTAGCGGGAGCGATTCCTACGAGCAGTACTTC.

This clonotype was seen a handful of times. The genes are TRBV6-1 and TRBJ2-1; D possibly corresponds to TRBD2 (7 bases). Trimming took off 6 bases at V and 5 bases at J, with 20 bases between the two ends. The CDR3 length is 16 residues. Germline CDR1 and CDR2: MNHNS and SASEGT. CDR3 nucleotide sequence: TGTGCCAGCAGCCCAGGGCTAGGGGGGGGAAACAATGAGCAGTTCTTC. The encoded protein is CASSPGLGGGNNEQFF.

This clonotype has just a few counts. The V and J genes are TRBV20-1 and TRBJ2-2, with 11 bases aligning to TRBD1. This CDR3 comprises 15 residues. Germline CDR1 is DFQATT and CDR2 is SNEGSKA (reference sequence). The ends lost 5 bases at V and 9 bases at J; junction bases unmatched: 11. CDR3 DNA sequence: TGCAGTGCTCGAACCGGGACAGGGGGAGAAAGGGAGCTGTTTTTT. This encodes CSARTGTGGERELFF.

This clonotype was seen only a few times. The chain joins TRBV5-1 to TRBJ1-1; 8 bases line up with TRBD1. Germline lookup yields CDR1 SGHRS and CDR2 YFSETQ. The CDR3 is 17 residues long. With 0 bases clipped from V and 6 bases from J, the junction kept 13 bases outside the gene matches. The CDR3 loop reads CASSLGPAGGILPEAFF. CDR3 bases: TGCGCCAGCAGCTTGGGTCCGGCAGGGGGCATCTTGCCTGAAGCTTTCTTT.

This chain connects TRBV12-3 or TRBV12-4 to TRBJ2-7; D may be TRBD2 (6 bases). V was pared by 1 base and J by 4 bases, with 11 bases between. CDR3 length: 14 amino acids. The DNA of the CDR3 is TGTGCCAGCAGTTTAGGGGCAGGGAGGTACGAGCAGTACTTC. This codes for CASSLGAGRYEQYF.

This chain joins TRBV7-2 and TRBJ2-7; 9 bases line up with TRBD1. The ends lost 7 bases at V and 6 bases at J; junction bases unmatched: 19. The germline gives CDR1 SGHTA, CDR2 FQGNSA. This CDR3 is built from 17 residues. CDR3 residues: CASNSGPGDRVLSEQYF. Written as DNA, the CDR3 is TGTGCCAGCAACTCGGGGCCGGGGGACAGGGTCTTAAGCGAGCAGTACTTC.

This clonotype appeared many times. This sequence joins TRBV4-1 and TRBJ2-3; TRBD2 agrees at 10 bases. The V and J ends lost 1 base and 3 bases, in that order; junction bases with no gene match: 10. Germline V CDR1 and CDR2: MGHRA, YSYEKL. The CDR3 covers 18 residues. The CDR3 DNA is TGCGCCAGCAGCCAAGGTGGGGTAGCGGGAGGAGCAACAGATACGCAGTATTTT. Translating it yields CASSQGGVAGGATDTQYF.

In DNA, the CDR3 is TGCAGTGTTTCCGCCGGGACAGAGCAGTTCTTC. Protein sequence: CSVSAGTEQFF. The rearrangement uses TRBV20-1 and TRBJ2-1; D perhaps matches TRBD1 (6 bases). Germline CDR1 is DFQATT and CDR2 is SNEGSKA (reference sequence). The V end was cut by 7 bases, the J end by 10 bases, with 14 bases between. CDR3 length: 11 residues.

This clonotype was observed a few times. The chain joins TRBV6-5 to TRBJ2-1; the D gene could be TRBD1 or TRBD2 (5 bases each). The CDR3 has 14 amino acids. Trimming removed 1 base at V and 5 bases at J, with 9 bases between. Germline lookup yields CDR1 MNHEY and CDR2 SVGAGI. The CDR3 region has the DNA TGTGCCAGCAGTTACTTGGGGGATAACAATGAGCAGTTCTTC. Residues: CASSYLGDNNEQFF.

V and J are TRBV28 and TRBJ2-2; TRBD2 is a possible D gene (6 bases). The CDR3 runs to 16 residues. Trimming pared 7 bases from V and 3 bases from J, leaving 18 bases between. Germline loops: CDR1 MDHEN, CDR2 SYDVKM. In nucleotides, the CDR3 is TGTGCCAGCACCCCCTCGGGACTCGAACACACCGGGGAGCTGTTTTTT. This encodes CASTPSGLEHTGELFF.

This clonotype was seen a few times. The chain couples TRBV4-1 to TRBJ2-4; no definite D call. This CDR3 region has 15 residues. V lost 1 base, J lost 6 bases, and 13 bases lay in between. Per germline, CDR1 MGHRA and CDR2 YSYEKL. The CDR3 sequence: CASSQGPSKGNIQYF. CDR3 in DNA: TGCGCCAGCAGCCAAGGGCCCTCGAAGGGAAACATTCAGTACTTC.

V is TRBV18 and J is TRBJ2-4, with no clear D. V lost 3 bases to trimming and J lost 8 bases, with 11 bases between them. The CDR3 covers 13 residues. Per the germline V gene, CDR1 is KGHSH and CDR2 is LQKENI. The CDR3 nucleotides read TGTGCCAGCTCACCGGCTAATATCGACATTCAGTACTTC. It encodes CASSPANIDIQYF.

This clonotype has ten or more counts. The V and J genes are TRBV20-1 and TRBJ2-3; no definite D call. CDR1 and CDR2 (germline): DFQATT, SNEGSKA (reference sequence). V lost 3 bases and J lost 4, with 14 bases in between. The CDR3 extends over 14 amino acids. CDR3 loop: CSASRRAMADTQYF. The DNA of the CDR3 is TGCAGTGCTAGCCGACGCGCCATGGCAGATACGCAGTATTTT.

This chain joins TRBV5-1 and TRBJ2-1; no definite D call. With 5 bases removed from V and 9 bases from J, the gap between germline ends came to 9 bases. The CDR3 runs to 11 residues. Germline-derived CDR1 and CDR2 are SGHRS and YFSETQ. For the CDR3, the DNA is TGCGCCAGCAGTAAATCGGTTGAGCAGTTCTTC. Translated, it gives CASSKSVEQFF.